The subject of this entry is one TCR beta chain. The table lists this clonotype with many counts. The antigen it binds to is not known. One base away there is no much larger clone; base qualities are not given. Preparation of the library involved 5' RACE. Sequencing relied on a NextSeq 500. Unique molecular identifiers were attached to individual cDNA molecules in the TCR library protocol so that sequencing error and PCR bias could be corrected. TCR alpha and beta chains were both sequenced, and the abundances of alpha and beta sequences in each sample were closely correlated with each other. The original methods were these. Decombinator V4 was used to annotate the V gene, J gene and CDR3 of the TCR sequences. Expanded TCRs were defined as changing significantly between any two time points under a Poisson model with p below 0.0001. TCR abundances were normalised to the total number of TCRs sequenced in each sample and reported as counts per million. TRAV1-2 paired with TRAJ12, TRAJ20 or TRAJ33 defined MAIT TCRs, while TRAV10 paired with TRAJ18 defined iNKT TCRs. VDJdb, accessed 1 November 2021, was searched for CMV, EBV and SARS-CoV-2 annotated TCRs, with TCRs annotated for multiple antigens excluded. TCRdb handled the public reads itself, with Q25 trimming in fastp and clone calling in MiXCR, and kept productive beta chains. A single entry per CDR3 protein holds the most common genes and DNA from its merged rows. The V and J calls were determined by TCRdb, not by the authors. Counted in this sample were tens of thousands of distinct CDR3 sequences; roughly 4.8% of them appeared once. The ten largest clonotypes hold about 6.2% of the sample.

This was a case-control study nested in a cohort of healthcare workers in London, UK, who had nasopharyngeal swab PCR tests and blood samples taken every week. Healthcare workers were enrolled in the week of the UK lockdown, from 23 to 31 March 2020, and were followed every week for up to roughly 15 weeks. The data are from a study of early T cells in non-severe SARS-CoV-2 infection (dated by TCRdb to about 2021). For the wider study: TCR sequencing used bulk RNA from unsorted whole blood, so alpha and beta chains could not be paired. Overall results and qualifications from the work: VDJdb matching was skewed toward anti-spike CD8 responses and likely underestimated virus-specific expansions by missing private and CD4 specificities.

Deletion took 0 bases off V and 5 bases off J, with a span of 11 bases between the germline ends. The CDR3 goes from the cysteine to the phenylalanine over 14 residues. Here the CDR3 DNA is all that survives: 42 bases in frame from base 1. Via the germline V gene, CDR1 is SGHRS and CDR2 YFSETQ. The V and J genes are TRBV5-1 and TRBJ1-1; the D segment could be TRBD1, given 5 matching bases. The receptor was isolated from an adult who was a healthcare worker with PCR-confirmed SARS-CoV-2 infection or an uninfected control (not recorded which). Source material: whole blood. DNA sequence: TGCGCCAGCAGCTTGGGCCCAGGGAAGACTGAAGCTTTCTTT. It translates as CASSLGPGKTEAFF.